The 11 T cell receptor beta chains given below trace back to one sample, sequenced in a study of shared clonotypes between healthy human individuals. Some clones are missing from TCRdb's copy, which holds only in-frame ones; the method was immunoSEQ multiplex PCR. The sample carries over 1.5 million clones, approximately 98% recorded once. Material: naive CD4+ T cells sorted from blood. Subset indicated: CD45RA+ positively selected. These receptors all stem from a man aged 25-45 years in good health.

The CDR3 sequence is CASSFSGTGGGYTF. The CDR3 DNA is TGTGCCAGCAGTTTCTCGGGTACTGGCGGTGGCTACACCTTC. This chain uses TRBV27 with TRBJ1-2; D ambiguous. Germline lookup yields CDR1 MNHEY and CDR2 SMNVEV (reference sequence). V dropped 3 bases and J dropped 7 bases, with 15 bases sitting between them. CDR3 length: 14 residues.

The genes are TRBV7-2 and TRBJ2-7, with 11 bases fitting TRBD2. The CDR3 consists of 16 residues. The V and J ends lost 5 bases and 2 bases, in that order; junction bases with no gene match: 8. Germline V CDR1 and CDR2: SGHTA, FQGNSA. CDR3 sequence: CASSKRPGLAAYEQYF. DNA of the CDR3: TGTGCCAGCAGCAAACGACCGGGACTAGCGGCCTACGAGCAGTACTTC.

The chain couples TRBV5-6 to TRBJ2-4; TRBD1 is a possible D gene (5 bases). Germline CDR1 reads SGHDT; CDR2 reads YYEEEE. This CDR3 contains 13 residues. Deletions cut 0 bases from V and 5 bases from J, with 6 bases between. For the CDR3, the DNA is TGTGCCAGCAGCTTGGTCAGGGAAAACATTCAGTACTTC. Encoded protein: CASSLVRENIQYF.

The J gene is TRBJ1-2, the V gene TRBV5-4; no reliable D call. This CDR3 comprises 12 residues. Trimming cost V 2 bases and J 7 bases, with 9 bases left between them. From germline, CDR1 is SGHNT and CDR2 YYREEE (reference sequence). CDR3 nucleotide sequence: TGTGCCAGCAGCTTCAACCGGGGTGGCTACACCTTC. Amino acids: CASSFNRGGYTF.

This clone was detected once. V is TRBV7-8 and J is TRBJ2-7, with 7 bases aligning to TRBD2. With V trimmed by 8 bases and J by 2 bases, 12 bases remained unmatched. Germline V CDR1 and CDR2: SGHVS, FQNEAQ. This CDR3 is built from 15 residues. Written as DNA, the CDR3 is TGTGCCAGCTGCACCCTAGGAGCGGGGCCCTACGAGCAGTACTTC. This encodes CASCTLGAGPYEQYF. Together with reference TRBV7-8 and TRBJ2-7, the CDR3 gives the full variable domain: GAGVSQSPRYKVAKRGQDVALRCDPISGHVSLFWYQQALGQGPEFLTYFQNEAQLDKSGLPSDRFFAERPEGSVSTLKIQRTQQEDSAVYLCASCTLGAGPYEQYFGPGTRLTVT.

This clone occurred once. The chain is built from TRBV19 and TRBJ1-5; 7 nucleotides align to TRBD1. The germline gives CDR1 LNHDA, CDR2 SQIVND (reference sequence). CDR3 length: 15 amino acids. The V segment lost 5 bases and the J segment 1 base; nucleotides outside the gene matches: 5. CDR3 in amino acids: CASSSRGHSNQPQHF. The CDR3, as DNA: TGTGCCAGTAGTTCTAGGGGGCACAGCAATCAGCCCCAGCATTTT. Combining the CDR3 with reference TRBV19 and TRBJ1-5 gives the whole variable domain DGGITQSPKYLFRKEGQNVTLSCEQNLNHDAMYWYRQDPGQGLRLIYYSQIVNDFQKGDIAEGYSVSREKKESFPLTVTSAQKNPTAFYLCASSSRGHSNQPQHFGDGTRLSIL.

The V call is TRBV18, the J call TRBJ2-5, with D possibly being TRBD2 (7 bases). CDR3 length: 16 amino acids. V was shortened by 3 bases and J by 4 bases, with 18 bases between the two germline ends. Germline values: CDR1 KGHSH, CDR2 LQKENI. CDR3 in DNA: TGTGCCAGCTCACCCCTCGTAGGGGGAGGGGGAGAGACCCAGTACTTC. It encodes CASSPLVGGGGETQYF.

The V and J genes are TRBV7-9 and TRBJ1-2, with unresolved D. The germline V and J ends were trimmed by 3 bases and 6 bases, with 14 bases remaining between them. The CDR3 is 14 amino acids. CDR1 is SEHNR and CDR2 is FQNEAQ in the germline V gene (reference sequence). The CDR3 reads CASSFLSLMDGYTF. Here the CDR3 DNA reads TGTGCCAGCAGCTTTTTGTCGCTGATGGATGGCTACACCTTC.

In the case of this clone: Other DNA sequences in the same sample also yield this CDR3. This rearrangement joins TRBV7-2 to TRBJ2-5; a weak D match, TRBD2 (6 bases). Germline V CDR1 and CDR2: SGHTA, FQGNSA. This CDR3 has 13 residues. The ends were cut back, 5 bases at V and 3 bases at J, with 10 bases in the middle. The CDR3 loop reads CASSLEREETQYF. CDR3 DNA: TGTGCCAGCAGCCTAGAGCGGGAAGAGACCCAGTACTTC.

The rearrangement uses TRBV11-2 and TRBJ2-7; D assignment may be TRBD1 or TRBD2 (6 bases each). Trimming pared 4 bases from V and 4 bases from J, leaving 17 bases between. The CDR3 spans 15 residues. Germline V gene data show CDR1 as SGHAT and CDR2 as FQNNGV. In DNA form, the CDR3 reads TGTGCCAGCAGCTCTATCCGGGGGCAGGCATACGAGCAGTACTTC. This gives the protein CASSSIRGQAYEQYF.

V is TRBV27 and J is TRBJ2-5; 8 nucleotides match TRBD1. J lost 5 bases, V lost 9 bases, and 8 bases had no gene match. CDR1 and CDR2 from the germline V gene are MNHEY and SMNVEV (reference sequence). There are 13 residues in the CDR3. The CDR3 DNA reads TGTGCCAGTGGGGACAGGCTGGGGGAGACCCAGTACTTC. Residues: CASGDRLGETQYF.